A single sample is the source of the 17 T cell receptor beta chains below, sequenced in a study of shared clonotypes between healthy human individuals. The repertoire was sequenced with immunoSEQ multiplex PCR; TCRdb's copy has only in-frame clones and lacks some. Counted here are roughly 1,500,000 clones, 97% to 99% occurring once; the ten biggest clones make up roughly 0.35%. Sequencing was carried out using naive CD4+ T cells sorted from blood. Subset given: CD45RA+ positively selected. These receptors were taken from a man aged 30-40 years in good health.

This clone was picked up one time. This chain uses TRBV5-1 with TRBJ1-2, with TRBD1 as a possible D gene (6 bases). Germline lookup yields CDR1 SGHRS and CDR2 YFSETQ. This CDR3 contains 16 residues. With 3 bases removed from V and 5 bases from J, the gap between germline ends came to 20 bases. The DNA of the CDR3 is TGCGCCAGCAGCTCCCCGGGGGCCCTCGGCCCGTATGGCTACACCTTC. This codes for CASSSPGALGPYGYTF.

The chain combines TRBV21-1 with TRBJ2-1; TRBD1 is taken as the D call from the table, unchecked against the DNA. TRBV21-1 is a recognized pseudogene. The CDR3 spans 15 residues. The CDR3 DNA follows: TGTGCCAGCAGCAATCGGGACAGGGTAGGCGATGAGCAGTTCTTC. Amino acids: CASSNRDRVGDEQFF.

The gene calls are TRBV7-2 and TRBJ2-7; 11 bases are a match to TRBD1. Germline CDR1 reads SGHTA; CDR2 reads FQGNSA. Germline trimming cut 5 bases from V and 6 bases from J; bases unmatched to any gene: 9. The CDR3 is 15 amino acids. Written as DNA, the CDR3 is TGTGCCAGCAGCGCAGCCGGGACAGGGGGATTCGAGCAGTACTTC. It specifies CASSAAGTGGFEQYF.

The rearrangement links TRBV5-4 to TRBJ2-5; D gene uncertain. In germline, CDR1 is SGHNT, CDR2 YYREEE (reference sequence). There are 11 residues in the CDR3. V shed 3 bases and J shed 0 bases, with 0 bases lying between them. The CDR3 nucleotides read TGTGCCAGCAGCTACCAAGAGACCCAGTACTTC. It yields the protein CASSYQETQYF.

The chain has TRBV25-1 and TRBJ2-7; 8 nucleotides match TRBD1. Germline lookup yields CDR1 MGHDK and CDR2 SYGVNS. This CDR3 region has 13 residues. Germline trimming cut 7 bases from V and 2 bases from J; bases unmatched to any gene: 4. The CDR3 sequence is CASTWTGTYEQYF. CDR3 in DNA: TGTGCCAGCACTTGGACAGGGACCTACGAGCAGTACTTC.

This chain uses TRBV5-1 with TRBJ2-1; tentatively, D is TRBD2 (6 bases). V was clipped by 3 bases and J by 9 bases, with 19 bases between them. There are 15 residues in the CDR3. Germline-derived CDR1 and CDR2 are SGHRS and YFSETQ. The CDR3 DNA reads TGCGCCAGCAGCTCGGGTCCCCCACTAGCTAGTGAGCAGTTCTTC. Residues: CASSSGPPLASEQFF.

The chain links TRBV10-3 to TRBJ2-5, with 10 bases aligning to TRBD1. J gave up 1 base and V 2 bases, and 7 bases lay outside the gene matches. Per germline, CDR1 ENHRY and CDR2 SYGVKD. This CDR3 has 17 residues. CDR3 protein: CAISETRTGGFQETQYF. As DNA, the CDR3 is TGTGCCATCAGTGAGACTCGGACAGGGGGTTTCCAAGAGACCCAGTACTTC.

The chain uses TRBV5-1 and TRBJ2-3; 8 positions match TRBD2. Trimming took 0 bases from V and 2 from J; bases not matched to a gene: 5. The germline V gene has CDR1 SGHRS and CDR2 YFSETQ. The CDR3 totals 16 residues. The CDR3, as DNA: TGCGCCAGCAGCTTGGGTAGCGGGATAACCACAGATACGCAGTATTTT. It translates to CASSLGSGITTDTQYF.

The rearrangement links TRBV30 to TRBJ1-1; D is unresolved. The germline gives CDR1 GTSNPN, CDR2 SVGIG (reference sequence). V was shortened by 5 bases and J by 1 base, with 14 bases between the two germline ends. The CDR3 loop spans 14 amino acids. The CDR3: CAWVSGDPNTEAFF. The CDR3 DNA is TGTGCCTGGGTGAGCGGGGATCCGAACACTGAAGCTTTCTTT.

The chain joins TRBV27 to TRBJ1-4, with D unresolved. Germline CDR1 MNHEY, CDR2 SMNVEV (reference sequence). The CDR3 loop spans 14 amino acids. V lost 6 bases to trimming and J lost 6 bases, with 14 bases between them. CDR3 residues: CASRPMGWHEKLFF. CDR3 sequence (DNA): TGTGCCAGCAGACCCATGGGGTGGCATGAAAAACTGTTTTTT. The whole variable domain, filled in from reference TRBV27 and TRBJ1-4, reads EAQVTQNPRYLITVTGKKLTVTCSQNMNHEYMSWYRQDPGLGLRQIYYSMNVEVTDKGDVPEGYKVSRKEKRNFPLILESPSPNQTSLYFCASRPMGWHEKLFFGSGTQLSVL.

The genes are TRBV6-5 and TRBJ2-3, with D possibly matching TRBD2 (6 bases). The CDR3 has 15 residues. V was shortened by 7 bases and J by 4 bases, with 18 bases between the two germline ends. Germline V gene sequence: CDR1 MNHEY, CDR2 SVGAGI. DNA of the CDR3: TGTGCCAGCACTGGGGTCGGCGGGAAAGCAGATACGCAGTATTTT. It encodes CASTGVGGKADTQYF.

This chain links TRBV5-1 with TRBJ2-1; D call uncertain. Germline V gene sequence: CDR1 SGHRS, CDR2 YFSETQ. The ends were cut back, 1 base at V and 0 bases at J, with 8 bases in the middle. The CDR3 length is 15 residues. The CDR3 region is CASSLHLSSYNEQFF. CDR3 DNA: TGCGCCAGCAGCTTGCATCTGAGCTCCTACAATGAGCAGTTCTTC.

This rearrangement joins TRBV5-1 to TRBJ2-2; D ambiguous. Trimming pared 2 bases from V and 6 bases from J, leaving 11 bases between. The CDR3 contains 14 residues. The V gene's germline CDR1 is SGHRS and CDR2 YFSETQ. CDR3 in amino acids: CASSFGVRAGELFF. For the CDR3, the DNA is TGCGCCAGCAGCTTTGGGGTCCGGGCCGGGGAGCTGTTTTTT. The full variable domain, in which reference TRBV5-1 and TRBJ2-2 provide the parts outside the CDR3, is KAGVTQTPRYLIKTRGQQVTLSCSPISGHRSVSWYQQTPGQGLQFLFEYFSETQRNKGNFPGRFSGRQFSNSRSEMNVSTLELGDSALYLCASSFGVRAGELFFGEGSRLTVL.

The rearrangement joins TRBV19 to TRBJ2-7; D might be TRBD1 (6 bases). CDR3 length equals 13 residues. V lost 5 bases to trimming and J lost 6 bases, with 14 bases between them. Germline V gene data show CDR1 as LNHDA and CDR2 as SQIVND (reference sequence). Here the CDR3 DNA reads TGTGCCAGTAGTTTCCTACAGGGAGTCGAGCAGTACTTC. Protein product: CASSFLQGVEQYF. Looking up the rest from reference TRBV19 and TRBJ2-7 gives the full variable domain: DGGITQSPKYLFRKEGQNVTLSCEQNLNHDAMYWYRQDPGQGLRLIYYSQIVNDFQKGDIAEGYSVSREKKESFPLTVTSAQKNPTAFYLCASSFLQGVEQYFGPGTRLTVT.

The genes are TRBV11-2 and TRBJ2-2; the D gene could be TRBD1 or TRBD2 (5 bases each). The V gene lost 4 bases and the J gene lost 6 bases, with 21 bases spanning the gap. The germline CDR1 and CDR2 sequences are SGHAT and FQNNGV. CDR3 length: 17 residues. CDR3 protein: CASSWGPPPRGAGELFF. CDR3 nucleotides: TGTGCCAGCAGCTGGGGACCGCCCCCTAGGGGAGCCGGGGAGCTGTTTTTT.

The chain joins TRBV18 to TRBJ2-7; D is possibly TRBD1 (6 bases). CDR3 length: 15 amino acids. The germline V gene has CDR1 KGHSH and CDR2 LQKENI. Trimming stripped 6 bases from V and 4 bases from J, with 19 bases between. CDR3 protein: CASSPPGTRGYEQYF. CDR3 in DNA: TGTGCCAGCTCGCCTCCGGGAACCAGGGGATACGAGCAGTACTTC.

The DNA for the CDR3 is TGTGCCATCAGTGGGGGCCGCAACAATGAGCAGTTCTTC. Protein sequence: CAISGGRNNEQFF. The genes are TRBV10-3 and TRBJ2-1, with D perhaps matching TRBD1 (5 bases). This CDR3 is 13 amino acids long. Germline V CDR1 and CDR2: ENHRY, SYGVKD. The germline V and J ends were trimmed by 4 bases and 5 bases, with 9 bases remaining between them.